These 11 T cell receptor beta chains share one sample of origin, sequenced in a study of blood T cell repertoires in COVID-19. The repertoire was sequenced with immunoSEQ multiplex PCR; TCRdb's copy has only in-frame clones and lacks some. The sample consists of some 40,000 clones, 70% to 80% of them appearing once. Sequenced sample: peripheral blood. These receptors came from a man aged 65 to 79 with acute or convalescent COVID-19.

The DNA for the CDR3 is TGTGCCAGCAGCTTAGGGGGCCGCTCCTACGAGCAGTACTTC. Its protein is CASSLGGRSYEQYF. The chain joins TRBV7-2 to TRBJ2-7; the D gene is possibly TRBD1 (5 bases). Trimming left V 1 base short and J 0 bases short, with 7 bases between. The CDR3 runs 14 residues. The germline V gene has CDR1 SGHTA and CDR2 FQGNSA.

This CDR3 reads CASSQGSGQAFF. The CDR3 DNA follows: TGTGCCAGCAGCCAAGGGAGTGGACAAGCTTTCTTT. V gene TRBV7-2 combines with J gene TRBJ1-1; D remains unclear. V gave up 5 bases and J gave up 9 bases, with 13 bases separating them. In germline, CDR1 is SGHTA, CDR2 FQGNSA. The CDR3 sequence is 12 residues long.

This chain links TRBV30 with TRBJ1-1; 10 bases align to TRBD1. The CDR3 totals 15 residues. V trimming: 0 bases; J trimming: 2 bases; junction bases outside the gene matches: 3. The germline CDR1 and CDR2 sequences are GTSNPN and SVGIG (reference sequence). As DNA, the CDR3 is TGTGCCTGGAGTGTGGACAGGGGGATAAACACTGAAGCTTTCTTT. It yields the protein CAWSVDRGINTEAFF.

This clone was observed once. The V and J genes are TRBV3-1 (or the pseudogene TRBV3-2) and TRBJ1-6, with D possibly being TRBD1 (5 bases). The CDR3 extends over 16 amino acids. Germline CDR1 reads LGHDT; CDR2 reads YNNKEL (reference sequence). V lost 0 bases and J lost 7, with 13 bases in between. This chain's CDR3 is CASSQDSGAGNSPLHF. CDR3 DNA sequence: TGTGCCAGCAGCCAAGATTCCGGGGCGGGAAATTCACCCCTCCACTTT.

The rearrangement uses TRBV11-2 and TRBJ1-2; TRBD1 aligns across 9 bases. The CDR3 contains 13 residues. CDR1 is SGHAT and CDR2 is FQNNGV in the germline V gene. The V and J ends lost 1 base and 12 bases, in that order; junction bases with no gene match: 6. CDR3 protein: CASSLGQGGWHTF. The CDR3 bases are TGTGCCAGCAGCTTAGGACAGGGGGGATGGCACACCTTC.

This clone has just one count. The chain uses TRBV7-9 and TRBJ2-7; 10 bases fit TRBD1. Germline lookup yields CDR1 SEHNR and CDR2 FQNEAQ (reference sequence). There are 14 residues in the CDR3. V was clipped by 6 bases and J by 2 bases; unmatched bases: 4. The CDR3 DNA follows: TGTGCCAGCAGATTCGGACAGGGGGCCTACGAGCAGTACTTC. It specifies CASRFGQGAYEQYF.

A word on this clone: Other DNA sequences in this specimen translate into the identical CDR3. The V and J genes are TRBV18 and TRBJ1-1; TRBD1 aligns across 9 bases. CDR1 is KGHSH, CDR2 LQKENI, per germline. This CDR3 has 15 residues. V dropped 3 bases and J dropped 1; count of bases not matched to a gene: 3. The DNA for the CDR3 is TGTGCCAGCTCACCGGGGACAGGGAGGAACACTGAAGCTTTCTTT. Its translation: CASSPGTGRNTEAFF.

This rearrangement joins TRBV15 to TRBJ2-7, with TRBD2 as a possible D gene (5 bases). The ends were cut back, 0 bases at V and 2 bases at J, with 11 bases in the middle. Germline V gene lookup returns CDR1 LNHNV and CDR2 YYDKDF (reference sequence). CDR3 length: 15 amino acids. The CDR3 nucleotides are TGTGCCACCAGCAGAGAGACGGGAAGTACCTACGAGCAGTACTTC. Its translation is CATSRETGSTYEQYF. Variable domain in full (rest from reference TRBV15 and TRBJ2-7): DAMVIQNPRYQVTQFGKPVTLSCSQTLNHNVMYWYQQKSSQAPKLLFHYYDKDFNNEADTPDNFQSRRPNTSFCFLDIRSPGLGDTAMYLCATSRETGSTYEQYFGPGTRLTVT.

This rearrangement joins TRBV2 to TRBJ1-2; 9 nucleotides align to TRBD1. The CDR3 spans 12 residues. J gave up 6 bases and V 7 bases, and 3 bases lay outside the gene matches. Germline loops: CDR1 SNHLY, CDR2 FYNNEI. CDR3 coding DNA: TGTGCCAGCATCCGGGACAGGGATGGCTACACCTTC. It specifies CASIRDRDGYTF.

V usage is TRBV4-3 and J usage is TRBJ1-5; no clear D. With 0 bases removed from V and 3 bases from J, the gap between germline ends came to 12 bases. This CDR3 spans 16 amino acids. Looked up from germline, CDR1 is LGHNA and CDR2 is YSLEER. For the CDR3, the DNA is TGCGCCAGCAGCCAAGATTTGAACGGTTTCAATCAGCCCCAGCATTTT. It translates to CASSQDLNGFNQPQHF.

The chain couples TRBV5-5 to TRBJ2-7; a weak D match, TRBD1 (5 bases). CDR1 is SGHKS and CDR2 is YYEKEE in the germline V gene (reference sequence). CDR3 length equals 13 residues. The germline V and J ends were trimmed by 6 bases and 3 bases, with 13 bases remaining between them. The CDR3 nucleotides are TGTGCCAGCAACTGGGGCAGGGACTACGAGCAGTACTTC. As protein: CASNWGRDYEQYF.